A single sample gave rise to the 9 T cell receptor beta chains below, sequenced in a study of radiation and T cells in renal cell carcinoma. TCRdb keeps only in-frame clones here, not all; method: immunoSEQ multiplex PCR. The sample records approximately 83,000 clones, about 85% being singletons. As for time point: blood 4 weeks post-SBRT, at nephrectomy. Treatment of the sample: 15 Gy SBRT to primary tumor, nephrectomy 4 weeks later. Sample: blood, taken from a patient whose treatment included radiotherapy and nephrectomy. The receptors originated from a man between 50 and 59 years old with renal cell carcinoma.

The rearrangement uses TRBV7-2 and TRBJ2-3, with D perhaps TRBD2 (6 bases). This CDR3 has 13 residues. The ends were cut back, 4 bases at V and 4 bases at J, with 9 bases in the middle. The V gene's germline CDR1 is SGHTA and CDR2 FQGNSA. Here the CDR3 DNA reads TGTGCCAGCAGCTACCGGGACTCAGATACGCAGTATTTT. Translated, it gives CASSYRDSDTQYF.

This chain uses TRBV9 with TRBJ2-2; D possibly corresponds to TRBD2 (6 bases). Germline-derived CDR1 and CDR2 are SGDLS and YYNGEE. The CDR3 is 17 residues long. V lost 3 bases to trimming and J lost 2 bases, with 17 bases between them. The CDR3 DNA sequence: TGTGCCAGCAGCGCCCCGGGGGACCCGTCTAACACCGGGGAGCTGTTTTTT. Protein product: CASSAPGDPSNTGELFF.

V is TRBV7-8 and J is TRBJ2-7; D is possibly TRBD1 (6 bases). The V gene's germline CDR1 is SGHVS and CDR2 FQNEAQ. V dropped 5 bases and J dropped 5 bases, with 22 bases sitting between them. CDR3 length: 16 residues. The CDR3 is CASSLANRAVGNEQYF. In nucleotides, the CDR3 is TGTGCCAGCAGCCTGGCCAACAGGGCGGTGGGTAACGAGCAGTACTTC.

The chain links TRBV11-1 to TRBJ1-1; a possible D gene is TRBD1 (5 bases). The CDR3 extends over 13 amino acids. The germline V and J ends were trimmed by 7 bases and 7 bases, with 16 bases remaining between them. The germline V gene encodes CDR1 SGHAT and CDR2 FQDESV (reference sequence). CDR3 region: CASTQGMTVEAFF. CDR3 DNA sequence: TGTGCCAGCACCCAAGGGATGACAGTTGAAGCTTTCTTT.

The V and J genes are TRBV5-1 and TRBJ2-1; tentatively, D is TRBD1 or TRBD2 (5 bases each). CDR1 is SGHRS and CDR2 is YFSETQ in the germline V gene. The CDR3 has 16 residues. V was trimmed by 5 bases and J by 3 bases, leaving 18 bases between them. The CDR3 nucleotides are TGCGCCAGCAGAAGAATTCGGGACGCCAACTACAATGAGCAGTTCTTC. Protein product: CASRRIRDANYNEQFF. Full variable domain (rest looked up from reference TRBV5-1 and TRBJ2-1): KAGVTQTPRYLIKTRGQQVTLSCSPISGHRSVSWYQQTPGQGLQFLFEYFSETQRNKGNFPGRFSGRQFSNSRSEMNVSTLELGDSALYLCASRRIRDANYNEQFFGPGTRLTVL.

This chain connects TRBV23-1 to TRBJ1-4; D gene unclear. TRBV23-1 is an ORF; its function is uncertain. The CDR3 is made up of 16 amino acids. Trimming stripped 0 bases from V and 5 bases from J, with 13 bases between. The CDR3: CASSQSTAAINEKLFF. In DNA, the CDR3 is TGCGCCAGCAGTCAATCGACGGCAGCCATCAATGAAAAACTGTTTTTT.

The chain is built from TRBV5-4 and TRBJ2-5; TRBD1 aligns across 11 bases. Germline assignment: CDR1 SGHNT and CDR2 YYREEE (reference sequence). The CDR3 loop spans 14 amino acids. With 3 bases clipped from V and 5 bases from J, the junction kept 3 bases outside the gene matches. DNA of the CDR3: TGTGCCAGCAGCTGGGACAGGGGGGATGAGACCCAGTACTTC. Its translation: CASSWDRGDETQYF.

This clone appeared once. This chain uses TRBV30 with TRBJ2-1; D might be TRBD2 (7 bases). This CDR3 region has 14 residues. The germline gives CDR1 GTSNPN, CDR2 SVGIG (reference sequence). The ends were cut back, 3 bases at V and 7 bases at J, with 16 bases in the middle. CDR3 sequence: CAWSYWGGGNEQFF. Here the CDR3 DNA reads TGTGCCTGGAGCTACTGGGGGGGCGGGAATGAGCAGTTCTTC.

The chain has TRBV7-9 and TRBJ2-7; a possible D gene is TRBD1 (5 bases). Germline CDR1 reads SEHNR; CDR2 reads FQNEAQ (reference sequence). The CDR3 has 12 residues. V shed 1 base and J shed 7 bases, with 8 bases lying between them. The CDR3 region is CASSLETEEQYF. Here the CDR3 DNA reads TGTGCCAGCAGCTTAGAGACAGAGGAGCAGTACTTC.